This T cell receptor beta chain emerged from a study of T cell repertoires in cytomegalovirus infection. Points on this clonotype: What it recognizes is unknown.

CDR3 size: 12 residues. Germline V lookup: CDR1 LNHDA, CDR2 SQIVND (reference sequence). The V end was cut by 5 bases, the J end by 4 bases, with 6 bases between. Study results and limitations: Cumulated frequencies of public TCR beta families served to identify carriers of CMV plus the relevant HLA.

TCRdb used MiXCR to reprocess the reads, holding one entry per CDR3 protein. Seen here are roughly 990,000 distinct CDR3 sequences, roughly 30% observed once, and the top ten hold 10% to 15%. The sequence derives from a human donor in good health (CMV status not recorded). Some clones in this sample may be carry-over from other donors' samples. The sample consisted of cultured CD8+ T cells from PBMCs, taken from culture after CMV antigen stimulation. V and J are TRBV19 and TRBJ2-1; D remains ambiguous. The CDR3 nucleotides read TGTGCCAGTAGTGCTGATTACAATGAGCAGTTCTTC. This translates into CASSADYNEQFF.